This TCR beta chain originates from a study of shared clonotypes between healthy human individuals. Regarding this clone: The antigen is unknown.

Using immunoSEQ multiplex PCR, the repertoire was profiled, and TCRdb retains in-frame clones only, with some absent. There are a few million clones in the sample; more than 80% occur only once, and over 0.12% lies in the top ten. The V gene lost 3 bases and the J gene lost 1 base, with 8 bases spanning the gap. In germline, CDR1 is SGHTA, CDR2 FQGNSA. CDR3 length equals 14 residues. Study-level points and caveats: Relative to memory subsets, naive subsets generally showed larger estimated richness. Among donors, clonotype sharing was expected to be affected by sequencing depth.

The TCR was taken from a man between 18 and 35 years old in good health. The chain recombines TRBV7-2 with TRBJ2-3; D uncertain. The sample comprised naive CD4+ T cells sorted from blood. The subset: CD45RA+ positively selected. The CDR3 here is CASSLITRTDTQYF. In nucleotides, the CDR3 is TGTGCCAGCAGCTTGATCACACGCACAGATACGCAGTATTTT.